The rows below give T cell receptor beta chains drawn from one sample of a study of human CD8 memory T cell subsets. Using the 5' RACE reads, TCRdb records one entry per CDR3 protein without DNA. The sample data list about 4,900 distinct CDR3 sequences. Sequenced input: CD8+ T cells from PBMCs. These receptors came from a human donor in good health. CDR3s include the opening cysteine and the closing phenylalanine or tryptophan. Each record gives: J gene, clone size, V gene, CDR3 protein. Where a row states a size, it is once, few, many or the class of an expanded clone; other rows omit it.

TRBJ2-7 | . | TRBV29-1 | CSVLGQGTYEQYF
TRBJ2-2 | . | TRBV28 | CASSPMTGGATGELFF
TRBJ2-2 | medium-sized | TRBV12-3/TRBV12-4 | CASSSSWGGTGTTGELFF
TRBJ1-1 | . | TRBV4-2 | CASSQGGVTTEAFF
TRBJ2-1 | . | TRBV7-8 | CASSLHIAGGANEQFF
TRBJ2-7 | . | TRBV3-1 | CASRTSGDSYEQYF
TRBJ2-1 | . | TRBV28 | CASSFPLAEQFF
TRBJ2-1 | . | TRBV20-1 | CSARDPLAGAVYNEQFF
TRBJ2-1 | medium-sized | TRBV20-1 | CSASSATGSSYNEQFF
TRBJ2-3 | . | TRBV6-4 | CASSEGAGGRDTQYF
TRBJ2-2 | . | TRBV28 | CASKNGGRDTGELFF
TRBJ2-6 | . | TRBV6-4 | CASSDSKSGANVLTF
TRBJ2-2 | . | TRBV6-2/TRBV6-3 | CASSTGTRESGELFF
TRBJ2-7 | . | TRBV7-9 | CASSPPLKVVPSVSSYEQYF
TRBJ2-7 | . | TRBV7-8 | CASSPHSVLAGNEQYF
TRBJ2-1 | . | TRBV6-4 | CASSDSVGGSDEQFF
TRBJ2-7 | . | TRBV30 | CAWSVLYEQYF
TRBJ1-3 | . | TRBV4-3 | CASSQGSGQGGNTIYF
TRBJ2-1 | . | TRBV21-1 | CASSKETSGRVNEQFF
TRBJ2-2 | . | TRBV29-1 | CSGLQGGLYTGELFF
TRBJ1-5 | . | TRBV4-2 | CASSQAAASNQPQHF
TRBJ2-7 | medium-sized | TRBV20-1 | CSADGPRGEQYF
TRBJ2-1 | . | TRBV6-1 | CASSESEVAGYNEQFF
TRBJ1-5 | . | TRBV27 | CASSLRGTRDSYQPQHF
TRBJ2-7 | . | TRBV29-1 | CSVRDNKGEQYF